Listed here are 9 T cell receptor beta chains from one sample, sequenced in a study of T cells after yellow fever vaccination. TCRdb re-derived calls from the 5' RACE reads in MiXCR, one entry per CDR3 protein. The sample has about 340,000 distinct CDR3 sequences; 3% to 4.5% are singletons. Sample: PBMCs, taken 5 days after the yellow fever booster vaccination. These receptors came from a man between 18 and 29 years old who received the YFV17D yellow fever vaccine.

The chain recombines TRBV28 with TRBJ2-3, with TRBD1 identical over 12 bases. V lost 7 bases to trimming and J lost 4 bases; unmatched junction nucleotides: 12. CDR1 and CDR2 (germline): MDHEN, SYDVKM. The CDR3 loop spans 17 amino acids. The chain's CDR3 is CASTILFGDRGPDTQYF. The CDR3 DNA reads as TGTGCCAGCACCATCTTATTTGGGGACAGGGGGCCAGATACGCAGTATTTT.

The chain employs TRBV7-2 and TRBJ2-4; TRBD1 agrees at 10 bases. Germline assignment: CDR1 SGHTA and CDR2 FQGNSA. Trimming removed 5 bases from V and 7 bases from J; junction bases left unmatched: 8. The CDR3 runs 15 residues. CDR3 residues: CASSRGQGGANIQYF. CDR3 bases: TGTGCCAGCAGCCGCGGACAGGGGGGAGCCAACATTCAGTACTTC. The full variable domain, completed using reference TRBV7-2 and TRBJ2-4, is GAGVSQSPSNKVTEKGKDVELRCDPISGHTALYWYRQSLGQGLEFLIYFQGNSAPDKSGLPSDRFSAERTGGSVSTLTIQRTQQEDSAVYLCASSRGQGGANIQYFGAGTRLSVL.

This chain connects TRBV29-1 to TRBJ1-1; 9 bases match TRBD1. The CDR3 sequence is 14 residues long. V dropped 6 bases and J dropped 1; count of bases not matched to a gene: 6. Germline assignment: CDR1 SQVTM and CDR2 ANQGSEA. CDR3 DNA sequence: TGCAGCGTAGGGGACAGGGTAGGGAACACTGAAGCTTTCTTT. The encoded protein is CSVGDRVGNTEAFF.

This clonotype was seen only a few times. The genes are TRBV20-1 and TRBJ2-7; D unclear. V was clipped by 0 bases and J by 3 bases, with 9 bases between them. Germline lookup yields CDR1 DFQATT and CDR2 SNEGSKA (reference sequence). The CDR3 length is 13 residues. Here the CDR3 reads CSARDLTRYEQYF. In nucleotides, the CDR3 is TGCAGTGCTAGAGATCTCACCCGCTACGAGCAGTACTTC.

The chain recombines TRBV7-9 with TRBJ1-1, with D uncertain. The CDR3 is 12 residues long. The germline V gene has CDR1 SEHNR and CDR2 FQNEAQ (reference sequence). Trimming left V 2 bases short and J 4 bases short, with 5 bases between. Here the CDR3 DNA reads TGTGCCAGCAGCTTACCTAGCACTGAAGCTTTCTTT. As protein: CASSLPSTEAFF.

The J gene is TRBJ2-1, the V gene TRBV7-6; D remains ambiguous. Germline CDR1 and CDR2: SGHVS and FNYEAQ. The CDR3 extends over 16 amino acids. V shed 4 bases and J shed 4 bases, with 17 bases lying between them. The CDR3 is CASSSVGRRNYNEQFF. The CDR3 DNA reads TGTGCCAGCAGCTCTGTGGGAAGACGGAATTACAATGAGCAGTTCTTC. The full variable domain, rest sourced from reference TRBV7-6 and TRBJ2-1, is GAGVSQSPRYKVTKRGQDVALRCDPISGHVSLYWYRQALGQGPEFLTYFNYEAQQDKSGLPNDRFSAERPEGSISTLTIQRTEQRDSAMYRCASSSVGRRNYNEQFFGPGTRLTVL.

This clonotype has at least ten counts. The gene calls are TRBV4-3 and TRBJ1-3; D is unresolved. The CDR3 is 16 amino acids. V was clipped by 0 bases and J by 0 bases, with 9 bases between them. Germline CDR1 LGHNA, CDR2 YSLEER. CDR3 protein: CASSQDGESSGNTIYF. The CDR3 DNA is TGCGCCAGCAGCCAAGATGGGGAATCCTCTGGAAACACCATATATTTT.

This clonotype was observed a handful of times. The CDR3 sequence is CATSRVGGLADTQYF. The CDR3 DNA is TGTGCCACCAGCAGAGTTGGGGGGCTGGCAGATACGCAGTATTTT. The genes are TRBV15 and TRBJ2-3, with D tentatively TRBD1 or TRBD2 (6 bases each). The V and J ends lost 1 base and 4 bases respectively, with 12 bases between them. This CDR3 region has 15 residues. Looked up from germline, CDR1 is LNHNV and CDR2 is YYDKDF (reference sequence).

This clonotype was seen at least ten times. In nucleotides, the CDR3 is TGTGCCAGCAGTTCGACAGGGGGCCGGAATCAGCCCCAGCATTTT. This codes for CASSSTGGRNQPQHF. The chain links TRBV12-3 or TRBV12-4 to TRBJ1-5; 10 nucleotides agree with TRBD1. The CDR3 consists of 15 residues. Unmatched junction bases numbered 4, after V lost 4 bases and J lost 4 bases.